Detailed here is one TCR beta chain. As the sequencing template, cDNA was produced by extracting RNA and reverse transcribing it. TCRdb's table, derived via immunoSEQ multiplex PCR, lists solely in-frame clones and lacks some. The sample contains 170,000 or so clones, roughly 62% of which appear only once. This record belongs to a study of CD8+ T cells in alopecia areata. Study overall: Twice a day, 5 to 10 mg of oral tofacitinib was administered to treated patients. The share of scalp area affected provided the severity score for treated patients.

With V trimmed by 5 bases and J by 5 bases, 7 bases remained unmatched. The V gene's germline CDR1 is PRHDT and CDR2 FYEKMQ (reference sequence). The length of the CDR3 is 16 residues. The treatment is: oral pan-JAK inhibitor, 5-10 mg twice daily. It was from PBMCs that CD4+ and CD8+ T cells were sorted. This chain uses TRBV13 with TRBJ2-1; 12 bases align to TRBD2. The material was CD8+ T cells sorted from blood, obtained at week 24, from a patient treated with tofacitinib. The TCR originated in a human donor with alopecia areata. The CDR3 loop reads CASSHPTSGGNNEQFF. CDR3 DNA sequence: TGTGCCAGCAGCCACCCTACTAGCGGGGGGAACAATGAGCAGTTCTTC. Full variable domain (outside the CDR3, taken from reference TRBV13 and TRBJ2-1): AAGVIQSPRHLIKEKRETATLKCYPIPRHDTVYWYQQGPGQDPQFLISFYEKMQSDKGSIPDRFSAQQFSDYHSELNMSSLELGDSALYFCASSHPTSGGNNEQFFGPGTRLTVL.